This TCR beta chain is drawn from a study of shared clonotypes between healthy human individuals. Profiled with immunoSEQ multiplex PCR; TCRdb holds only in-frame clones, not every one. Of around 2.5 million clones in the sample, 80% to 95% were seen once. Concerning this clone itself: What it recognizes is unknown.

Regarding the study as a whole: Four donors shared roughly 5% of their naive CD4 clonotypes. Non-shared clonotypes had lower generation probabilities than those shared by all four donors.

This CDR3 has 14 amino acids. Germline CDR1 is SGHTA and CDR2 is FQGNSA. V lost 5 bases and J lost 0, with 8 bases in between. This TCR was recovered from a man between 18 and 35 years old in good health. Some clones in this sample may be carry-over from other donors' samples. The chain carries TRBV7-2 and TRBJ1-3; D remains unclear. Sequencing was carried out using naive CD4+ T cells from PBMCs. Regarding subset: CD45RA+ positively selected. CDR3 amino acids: CASSPDFSGNTIYF. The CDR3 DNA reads TGTGCCAGCAGCCCAGATTTCTCTGGAAACACCATATATTTT.